Listed below are T cell receptor beta chains from one sample, sequenced in a study of T cells after yellow fever vaccination. TCRdb recomputed calls from the 5' RACE reads with MiXCR, one row per CDR3 protein. The sample yields roughly 340,000 distinct CDR3 sequences, roughly 4% seen once. The sequencing used PBMCs, collected 5 days after the yellow fever booster vaccination. Receptors originate from a man between 18 and 35 years old who received the YFV17D yellow fever vaccine. The CDR3 runs from the conserved cysteine through the conserved F or W.

j_call v_call cdr3_aa
TRBJ2-3 TRBV20-1 CSARAVDTQYF
TRBJ1-5 TRBV6-5 CASRQGRNQPQHF
TRBJ1-2 TRBV6-2/TRBV6-3 CASSWIQSSNYGYTF
TRBJ2-7 TRBV30 CAWRGFKTGMNEQYF
TRBJ2-7 TRBV12-3/TRBV12-4 CASSLRDREEQYF
TRBJ1-6 TRBV7-3 CASSRRDNSPLHF
TRBJ1-1 TRBV29-1 CSAGQKNTEAFF
TRBJ1-1 TRBV5-1 CASRETGDFAEAFF
TRBJ1-1 TRBV6-6 CASSEDTEAFF
TRBJ1-1 TRBV28 CASSFRDITEAFF
TRBJ1-1 TRBV6-5 CASSRQGGYEAFF
TRBJ2-2 TRBV5-1 CASSLKDSRPPGGELFF
TRBJ2-1 TRBV27 CASSVDRRSSYNEQFF
TRBJ2-3 TRBV9 CASSVVRAADTQYF
TRBJ1-1 TRBV7-9 CASSPPGGRLSEGAFF
TRBJ2-3 TRBV7-6 CASSPRLADFADTQYF
TRBJ2-1 TRBV29-1 CSVEPASSYNEQFF
TRBJ2-3 TRBV12-3/TRBV12-4 CASSFDSTDTQYF
TRBJ2-7 TRBV29-1 CSVESQTSYEQYF
TRBJ1-5 TRBV4-2 CASSYDRGSNQPQHF
TRBJ2-7 TRBV30 CALGTGGDEQYF
TRBJ2-4 TRBV6-2/TRBV6-3 CASSVIGAAKNIQYF
TRBJ2-1 TRBV9 CASSPRPAGNEQFF
TRBJ1-4 TRBV20-1 CSASPGGNEKLFF
TRBJ1-6 TRBV5-4 CASSQDGESPLHF
TRBJ1-3 TRBV12-3/TRBV12-4 CASRQQGAAGNTIYF
TRBJ1-4 TRBV5-1 CASSFGTDEKLFF
TRBJ2-5 TRBV7-2 CASSLALSGGPFQETQYF
TRBJ1-3 TRBV2 CASRLGNTIYF
TRBJ1-2 TRBV7-7 CASSLAPGQNYGYTF
TRBJ1-1 TRBV5-6 CASSLPDRGSTEAFF
TRBJ2-5 TRBV7-7 CASTPIPGQGSTQYF
TRBJ1-1 TRBV5-4 CASSLTEGTEAFF
TRBJ2-3 TRBV21-1 CASSIHSQGTDTQYF
TRBJ2-1 TRBV7-2 CASRPTVHNEQFF
TRBJ2-1 TRBV19 CASSRTGGHYNEQFF
TRBJ2-1 TRBV5-1 CASSLIQVGEQFF
TRBJ2-1 TRBV12-3/TRBV12-4 CASSPPGVDEQFF
TRBJ2-5 TRBV5-1 CASSLLAGETQYF
TRBJ1-5 TRBV6-6 CASTNIGGYSNQPQHF
TRBJ1-6 TRBV12-3/TRBV12-4 CASSYGYNGQGINSPLHF
TRBJ2-1 TRBV6-2/TRBV6-3 CASSLLSGGLYNEQFF
TRBJ2-7 TRBV28 CASSYRYYRGGPYEQYF
TRBJ1-5 TRBV5-1 CASSRGGAQPQHF
TRBJ2-3 TRBV19 CASSIAGTSGTDTQYF
TRBJ2-3 TRBV7-9 CASSLGRSGGATDTQYF
TRBJ2-5 TRBV7-8 CASRGLVGTGRSGSAETQYF
TRBJ1-1 TRBV5-1 CASSFSISTEAFF
TRBJ2-7 TRBV9 CASSVYEEGSYEQYF
TRBJ1-2 TRBV19 CASSNPTGKGYGYTF
TRBJ2-7 TRBV2 CASSEEGETYEQYF
TRBJ2-1 TRBV21-1 CASSKVREGGYNEQFF
TRBJ2-3 TRBV20-1 CSATRAGSTDTQYF
TRBJ2-3 TRBV27 CASSFGSKDTQYF